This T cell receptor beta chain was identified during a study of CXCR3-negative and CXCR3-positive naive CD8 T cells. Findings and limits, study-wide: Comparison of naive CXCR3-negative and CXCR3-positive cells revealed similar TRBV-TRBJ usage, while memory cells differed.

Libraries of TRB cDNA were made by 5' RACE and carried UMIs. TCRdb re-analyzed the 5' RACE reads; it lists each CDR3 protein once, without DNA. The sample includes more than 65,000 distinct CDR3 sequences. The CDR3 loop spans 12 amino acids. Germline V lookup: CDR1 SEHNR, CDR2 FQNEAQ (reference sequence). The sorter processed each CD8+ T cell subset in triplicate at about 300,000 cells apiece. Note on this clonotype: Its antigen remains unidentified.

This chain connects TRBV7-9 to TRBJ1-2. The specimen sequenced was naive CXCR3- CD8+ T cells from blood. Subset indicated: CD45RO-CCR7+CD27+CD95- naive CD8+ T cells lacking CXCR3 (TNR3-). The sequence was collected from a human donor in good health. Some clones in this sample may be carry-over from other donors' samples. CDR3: CASSLGSGSYTF.